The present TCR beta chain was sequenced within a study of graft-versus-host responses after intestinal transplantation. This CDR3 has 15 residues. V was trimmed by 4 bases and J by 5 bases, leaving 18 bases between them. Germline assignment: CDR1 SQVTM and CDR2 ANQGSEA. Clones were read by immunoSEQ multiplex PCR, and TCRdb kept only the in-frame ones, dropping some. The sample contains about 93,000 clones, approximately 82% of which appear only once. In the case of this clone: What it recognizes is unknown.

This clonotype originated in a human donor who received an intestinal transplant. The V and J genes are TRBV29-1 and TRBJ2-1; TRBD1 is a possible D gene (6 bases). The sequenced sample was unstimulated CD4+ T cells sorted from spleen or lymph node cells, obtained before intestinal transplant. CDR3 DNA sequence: TGCAGCGTTGCCGATACCGGGACAAAGGACAATGAGCAGTTCTTC. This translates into CSVADTGTKDNEQFF.